The rows below give T cell receptor beta chains drawn from one sample of a study of T cell responses to AZD1222 COVID-19 vaccine. Clones were read by immunoSEQ multiplex PCR, and TCRdb kept only the in-frame ones, dropping some. Here the sample spans 130,000 or so clones, roughly 86% being singletons. The sequenced sample was peripheral blood, obtained 28 days after the second AZD1222 dose. Source of these receptors: an adult who received the AZD1222 COVID-19 vaccine. CDR3s include the opening cysteine and the closing phenylalanine or tryptophan. The D gene is left open where the match is weak. The listing skips clone size in some rows; elsewhere it reads once, few, many or a size class.

D: .
V: TRBV4-2
J: TRBJ1-3
size: .
DNA: TGTGCCAGCAGCCAGCCTATAGGAAACACCATATATTTT
CDR3: CASSQPIGNTIYF

D: .
V: TRBV11-2
J: TRBJ1-5
size: .
DNA: TGTGCCAGCAGCCCAACTTGGGTTAGCAATCAGCCCCAGCATTTT
CDR3: CASSPTWVSNQPQHF

D: .
V: TRBV30
J: TRBJ1-3
size: .
DNA: TGTGCCTGGAGTGTAGAGGCATCTGGAAACACCATATATTTT
CDR3: CAWSVEASGNTIYF

D: .
V: TRBV7-9
J: TRBJ2-3
size: .
DNA: TGTGCCAGCAGTCGGGTAAATACGCAGTATTTT
CDR3: CASSRVNTQYF

D: .
V: TRBV28
J: TRBJ1-2
size: .
DNA: TGTGCCACAGGGGTGAGGGCTAACTATGGCTACACCTTC
CDR3: CATGVRANYGYTF

D: .
V: TRBV19
J: TRBJ1-5
size: once
DNA: TGTGCCAGTAGCTTCTCGGATGCCCTGCGGGTAAATCAGCCCCAGCATTTT
CDR3: CASSFSDALRVNQPQHF

D: .
V: TRBV4-3
J: TRBJ1-6
size: .
DNA: TGCGCCAGCAGCCACCTTGTCTATAATTCACCCCTCCACTTT
CDR3: CASSHLVYNSPLHF

D: .
V: TRBV27
J: TRBJ2-7
size: .
DNA: TGTGCCAGCAGTTTAGTCCTAGGGGGAATCTACGAGCAGTACTTC
CDR3: CASSLVLGGIYEQYF

D: .
V: TRBV5-1
J: TRBJ2-1
size: .
DNA: TGCGCCAGCAGCTTGTACCGCCTGCGTGGCCCCAGCTCCTACAATGAGCAGTTCTTC
CDR3: CASSLYRLRGPSSYNEQFF

D: .
V: TRBV11-2
J: TRBJ1-6
size: .
DNA: TGTGCCAGCAGCTTAGATAGGGTGAATTCACCCCTCCACTTT
CDR3: CASSLDRVNSPLHF

D: .
V: TRBV5-5
J: TRBJ2-2
size: .
DNA: TGTGCCAGCAGCTTGGGTCCGGTATCCACCGGGGAGCTGTTTTTT
CDR3: CASSLGPVSTGELFF

D: TRBD2
V: TRBV2
J: TRBJ2-4
size: .
DNA: TGTGCCAGCATTCTAGAACCGGGACTAGCTCAACTACTTGGGAACATTCAGTACTTC
CDR3: CASILEPGLAQLLGNIQYF

D: .
V: TRBV7-9
J: TRBJ1-1
size: .
DNA: TGTGCCAGCACCCTTGAAGGGGACACTGAAGCTTTCTTT
CDR3: CASTLEGDTEAFF

D: .
V: TRBV6-1
J: TRBJ1-4
size: .
DNA: TGTGCCAGCAGTGATAGGGTCGGGGAAAAACTGTTTTTT
CDR3: CASSDRVGEKLFF

D: .
V: TRBV10-3
J: TRBJ1-4
size: .
DNA: TGTGCCATCAGTGACAGGAGAGGTGAAAAACTGTTTTTT
CDR3: CAISDRRGEKLFF

D: .
V: TRBV3-1/TRBV3-2
J: TRBJ1-4
size: .
DNA: TGTGCCAGCAGCCACAGGGGAACTAATGAAAAACTGTTTTTT
CDR3: CASSHRGTNEKLFF

D: .
V: TRBV6-1
J: TRBJ1-5
size: once
DNA: TGTGCCAGCAGTGAGGGGGCTTTAAGCAATCAGCCCCAGCATTTT
CDR3: CASSEGALSNQPQHF

D: .
V: TRBV10-3
J: TRBJ2-7
size: .
DNA: TGTGCCATCAGTGACCCCCCAGAGGGGGCCTACGAGCAGTACTTC
CDR3: CAISDPPEGAYEQYF

D: .
V: TRBV4-3
J: TRBJ2-3
size: .
DNA: TGCGCCAGCGCCCCCGAGGGCGCGGCAGCCGATACGCAGTATTTT
CDR3: CASAPEGAAADTQYF

D: .
V: TRBV2
J: TRBJ2-3
size: .
DNA: TGTGCCGGTTCAGGGGAGGTAGATACGCAGTATTTT
CDR3: CAGSGEVDTQYF

D: .
V: TRBV24-1
J: TRBJ2-3
size: .
DNA: TGTGCCACCAGTGAAGGGACCGACACGCAGTATTTT
CDR3: CATSEGTDTQYF

D: TRBD1
V: TRBV19
J: TRBJ1-1
size: .
DNA: TGTGCCAGTATCCCGACAGGGGGCCAGGGTGAAGCTTTCTTT
CDR3: CASIPTGGQGEAFF

D: .
V: TRBV28
J: TRBJ1-5
size: .
DNA: TGTGCCAGCAGGACCATGACAGAAGGCGGCAATCAGCCCCAGCATTTT
CDR3: CASRTMTEGGNQPQHF

D: .
V: TRBV7-9
J: TRBJ1-1
size: once
DNA: TGTGCCAGCAGCTTAGCCTTAGGGTCCGACACTGAAGCTTTCTTT
CDR3: CASSLALGSDTEAFF

D: .
V: TRBV28
J: TRBJ2-7
size: .
DNA: TGTGCCAGCAGTCCCCCGGTCCTCGAGCAGTACTTC
CDR3: CASSPPVLEQYF

D: .
V: TRBV15
J: TRBJ1-5
size: .
DNA: TGTGCCACCAGCAGTACCAGCCATCAGCCCCAGCATTTT
CDR3: CATSSTSHQPQHF

D: .
V: TRBV19
J: TRBJ1-6
size: .
DNA: TGTGCCAGTAGTTGGTCACCCCTCCACTTT
CDR3: CASSWSPLHF

D: .
V: TRBV7-6
J: TRBJ1-6
size: .
DNA: TGTGCCAGCAGCTTAGGAAACGGGGCTCAATCACCCCTCCACTTT
CDR3: CASSLGNGAQSPLHF

D: .
V: TRBV4-3
J: TRBJ1-4
size: .
DNA: TGCGCCAGCAGCACGTCCCTCGGAACTAATGAAAAACTGTTTTTT
CDR3: CASSTSLGTNEKLFF

D: .
V: TRBV4-1
J: TRBJ1-2
size: .
DNA: TGCGCCAGCAGCCAAGAAGTCGGCACCTATGGCTACACCTTC
CDR3: CASSQEVGTYGYTF

D: .
V: TRBV2
J: TRBJ1-3
size: .
DNA: TGTGCCAGCATAGAGACGAACTCTGGAAACACCATATATTTT
CDR3: CASIETNSGNTIYF

D: .
V: TRBV6-5
J: TRBJ1-1
size: .
DNA: TGTGCCAGCAGTTACAGAGGCGGATCGAACACTGAAGCTTTCTTT
CDR3: CASSYRGGSNTEAFF

D: TRBD1
V: TRBV29-1
J: TRBJ2-7
size: .
DNA: TGCAGCGTGGATACAGGGGGTCGGGACGAGCAGTACTTC
CDR3: CSVDTGGRDEQYF

D: .
V: TRBV7-2
J: TRBJ1-5
size: .
DNA: TGTGCCAGCAGCCCCGATTGGGGGGCCAATCAGCCCCAGCATTTT
CDR3: CASSPDWGANQPQHF

D: .
V: TRBV5-4
J: TRBJ1-1
size: .
DNA: TGTGCCAGCAGCCTTCCCCCCGCGAACACTGAAGCTTTCTTT
CDR3: CASSLPPANTEAFF

D: .
V: TRBV4-1
J: TRBJ2-4
size: .
DNA: TGCGCCAGCAGCCAAGATACTAGAGCCAAAAACATTCAGTACTTC
CDR3: CASSQDTRAKNIQYF

D: .
V: TRBV13
J: TRBJ1-2
size: .
DNA: TGTGCCAGCAGCATTAGCCTTCTGGGCTACTATGGCTACACCTTC
CDR3: CASSISLLGYYGYTF

D: .
V: TRBV5-8
J: TRBJ1-2
size: .
DNA: TGTGCCAGCAGCTTGGGGCGGCGCGAGGGTCTGGGCTACACCTTC
CDR3: CASSLGRREGLGYTF

D: .
V: TRBV4-2
J: TRBJ1-4
size: .
DNA: TGTGCCAGCAGCCAGCCCCGTGATAATGAAAAACTGTTTTTT
CDR3: CASSQPRDNEKLFF

D: TRBD1
V: TRBV9
J: TRBJ1-2
size: .
DNA: TGTGCCAGCAGCGCCCAGGGGGCGTACTATGGCTACACCTTC
CDR3: CASSAQGAYYGYTF

D: TRBD2
V: TRBV5-1
J: TRBJ2-7
size: few
DNA: TGCGCCAGCAGCTTGAACTTTGGGACTAGCGGGTCCTACGAGCAGTACTTC
CDR3: CASSLNFGTSGSYEQYF

D: .
V: TRBV3-1/TRBV3-2
J: TRBJ1-1
size: .
DNA: TGTGCCAGCAGCCCAGGGGCTCACCAAGAAGCTTTCTTT
CDR3: CASSPGAHQEAFF